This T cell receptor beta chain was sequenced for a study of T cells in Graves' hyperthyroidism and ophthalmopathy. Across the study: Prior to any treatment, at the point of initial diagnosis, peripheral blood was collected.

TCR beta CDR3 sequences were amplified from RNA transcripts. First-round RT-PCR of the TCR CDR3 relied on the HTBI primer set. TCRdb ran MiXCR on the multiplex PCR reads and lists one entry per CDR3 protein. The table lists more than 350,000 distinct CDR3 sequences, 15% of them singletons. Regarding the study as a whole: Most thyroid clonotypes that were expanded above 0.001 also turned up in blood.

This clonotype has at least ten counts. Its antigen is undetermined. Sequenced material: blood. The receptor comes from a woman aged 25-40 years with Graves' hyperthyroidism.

CDR3 in amino acids: CASSLGRGGTDTQYF. CDR3 nucleotides: TGTGCCAGCAGCTTAGGGCGGGGGGGTACAGATACGCAGTATTTT. The chain recombines TRBV11-3 with TRBJ2-3; 9 bases are a match to TRBD2. There are 15 residues in the CDR3. Germline loops: CDR1 SGHNT, CDR2 YENEEA. V lost 1 base and J lost 3; bases outside the gene matches: 2.